This section outlines one T cell receptor beta chain sequence together with its context. The data were produced by immunoSEQ multiplex PCR, yet TCRdb's version contains in-frame clones alone and is incomplete. Here the sample spans 120,000 to 150,000 clones, just under 95% being singletons. The sample originates from a study of control samples from healthy donors and cancer patients. The receptor was isolated from a man aged 25 to 45 in good health. Sequencing was carried out using blood.

The DNA of the CDR3 is TGCGCCAGCAGCTTGGTGACTAGCGGGAGTAGCTATCCCCACGAGCAGTACTTC. Translation gives CASSLVTSGSSYPHEQYF. The chain joins TRBV5-1 to TRBJ2-7; TRBD2 aligns across 12 bases. The CDR3 is made up of 18 amino acids. After removal of 0 bases from V and 5 bases from J, the junction contained 12 bases not matched to a gene. In germline, CDR1 is SGHRS, CDR2 YFSETQ.